This T cell receptor (beta chain) was recorded in a study of OX40 agonist ivuxolimab in advanced cancers. Study context: Three dose-escalation patients had partial responses: one with hepatocellular carcinoma and two with cutaneous melanoma.

Note on this clone: Its antigen is as yet unknown.

Only in-frame clones appear in the TCRdb table, and some are missing; sequencing was by immunoSEQ multiplex PCR. The sample has about 73,000 clones; 90% are singletons. CDR1 is LNHDA and CDR2 is SQIVND in the germline V gene (reference sequence). V was trimmed by 5 bases and J by 3 bases, leaving 13 bases between them. CDR3 size: 14 residues. Study-wide results and caveats: Partial responders at 0.1-3.0 mg/kg showed near-lowest clonal expansion.

The source material was CD4+ or CD8+ T cells sorted from blood, sampled in a trial of the OX40 agonist ivuxolimab. V is TRBV19 and J is TRBJ1-1, with D tentatively TRBD1 (5 bases). The TCR originated in an adult with an advanced solid tumor such as melanoma, head and neck, liver or kidney cancer. CDR3 bases: TGTGCCAGTAGTGGCCTCAGGGCGGACACTGAAGCTTTCTTT. Its translation: CASSGLRADTEAFF.